Following are 7 T cell receptor beta chains from one sample sequenced in a study of T cell responses to AZD1222 COVID-19 vaccine. Only in-frame clones appear in the TCRdb table, and some are missing; sequencing was by immunoSEQ multiplex PCR. The sample includes about 120,000 clones, 70% to 90% of them seen just once. The sample here was peripheral blood, taken on day 0 of AZD1222 vaccination. These receptors originate from an adult in good health.

J is TRBJ2-7 and V is TRBV27; 8 nucleotides match TRBD2. The germline gives CDR1 MNHEY, CDR2 SMNVEV (reference sequence). The CDR3 runs 15 residues. J lost 5 bases, V lost 5 bases, and 11 bases had no gene match. This chain's CDR3 is CASSLSAGAIHEQYF. In nucleotides, the CDR3 is TGTGCCAGCAGTCTCTCAGCGGGAGCCATCCACGAGCAGTACTTC.

J is TRBJ1-1 and V is TRBV5-1, with a possible D match to TRBD1 (6 bases). CDR1 and CDR2 (germline): SGHRS, YFSETQ. V was cut by 2 bases and J by 6 bases, with 14 bases left in between. The CDR3 extends over 14 amino acids. CDR3 nucleotide sequence: TGCGCCAGCAGCTTCGAGATCGGGGGCGCTGAAGCTTTCTTT. Protein: CASSFEIGGAEAFF.

This chain connects TRBV5-1 to TRBJ1-3; D remains ambiguous. Germline V CDR1 and CDR2: SGHRS, YFSETQ. This CDR3 comprises 16 residues. V was trimmed by 0 bases and J by 1 base, leaving 11 bases between them. The CDR3 is CASSLGAGVSGNTIYF. The CDR3 nucleotides are TGCGCCAGCAGCTTGGGAGCAGGAGTATCTGGAAACACCATATATTTT.

The gene calls are TRBV27 and TRBJ2-1; D ambiguous. This CDR3 comprises 14 residues. The V gene lost 5 bases and the J gene lost 1 base, with 9 bases spanning the gap. Per germline, CDR1 MNHEY and CDR2 SMNVEV (reference sequence). CDR3 in DNA: TGTGCCAGCAGTCCGTCGGCGTCCTACAATGAGCAGTTCTTC. It codes for CASSPSASYNEQFF.

The CDR3 nucleotides are TGTGCCAGCAGTTTACGATCTGGGGCCAACGTCCTGACTTTC. It codes for CASSLRSGANVLTF. The rearrangement links TRBV27 to TRBJ2-6; the D is unclear. Trimming pared 2 bases from V and 1 base from J, leaving 3 bases between. CDR3 length: 14 amino acids. Germline assignment: CDR1 MNHEY and CDR2 SMNVEV (reference sequence).

The CDR3 nucleotides read TGTGCCAGTAGTATCGGCCGGCGGGACACTGAAGCTTTCTTT. Protein product: CASSIGRRDTEAFF. This chain uses TRBV19 with TRBJ1-1; D uncertain. Trimming shortened V by 3 bases and J by 3 bases, and 11 bases separated the two germline ends. This CDR3 spans 14 amino acids. Germline V gene lookup returns CDR1 LNHDA and CDR2 SQIVND (reference sequence).

This clone was detected a few times. This chain connects TRBV3-1 (or the pseudogene TRBV3-2) to TRBJ2-7; TRBD1 aligns across 9 bases. V was pared by 7 bases and J by 1 base, with 8 bases of the junction left unmatched. CDR1 LGHDT and CDR2 YNNKEL come from the germline V gene (reference sequence). This CDR3 comprises 15 residues. The CDR3 DNA is TGTGCCAGCACCCACTCAGACAGGGGGTCCTACGAGCAGTACTTC. Its translation is CASTHSDRGSYEQYF.